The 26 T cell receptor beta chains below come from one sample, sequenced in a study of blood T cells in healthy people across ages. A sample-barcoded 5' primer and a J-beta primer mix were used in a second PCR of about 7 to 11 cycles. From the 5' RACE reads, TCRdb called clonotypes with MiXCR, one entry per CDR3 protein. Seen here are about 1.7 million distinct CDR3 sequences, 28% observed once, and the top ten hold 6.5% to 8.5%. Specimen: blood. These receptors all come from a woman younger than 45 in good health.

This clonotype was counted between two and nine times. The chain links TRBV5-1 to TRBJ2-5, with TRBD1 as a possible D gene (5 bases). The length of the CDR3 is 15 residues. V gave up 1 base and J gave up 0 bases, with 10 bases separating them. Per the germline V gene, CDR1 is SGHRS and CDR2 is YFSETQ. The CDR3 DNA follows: TGCGCCAGCAGCTTGAGCCAGGACAACCAAGAGACCCAGTACTTC. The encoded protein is CASSLSQDNQETQYF. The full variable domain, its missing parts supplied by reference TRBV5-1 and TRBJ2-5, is KAGVTQTPRYLIKTRGQQVTLSCSPISGHRSVSWYQQTPGQGLQFLFEYFSETQRNKGNFPGRFSGRQFSNSRSEMNVSTLELGDSALYLCASSLSQDNQETQYFGPGTRLLVL.

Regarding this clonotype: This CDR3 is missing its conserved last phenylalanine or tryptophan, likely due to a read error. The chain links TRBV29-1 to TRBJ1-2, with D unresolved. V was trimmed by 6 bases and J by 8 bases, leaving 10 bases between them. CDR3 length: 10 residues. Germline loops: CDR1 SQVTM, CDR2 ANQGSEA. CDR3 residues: CSVDGVGYTL. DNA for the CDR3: TGCAGCGTCGACGGGGTCGGCTACACCTTA.

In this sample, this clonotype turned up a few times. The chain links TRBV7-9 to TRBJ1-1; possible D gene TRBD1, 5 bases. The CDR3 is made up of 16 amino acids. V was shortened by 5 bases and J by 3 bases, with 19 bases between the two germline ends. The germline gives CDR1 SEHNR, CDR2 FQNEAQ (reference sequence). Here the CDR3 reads CASSLDLLRGDTEAFF. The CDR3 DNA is TGTGCCAGCAGCCTTGATCTGCTTAGGGGTGACACTGAAGCTTTCTTT. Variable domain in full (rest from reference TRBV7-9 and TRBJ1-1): DTGVSQNPRHKITKRGQNVTFRCDPISEHNRLYWYRQTLGQGPEFLTYFQNEAQLEKSRLLSDRFSAERPKGSFSTLEIQRTEQGDSAMYLCASSLDLLRGDTEAFFGQGTRLTVV.

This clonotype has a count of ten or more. The CDR3 spells CASSLATGGTEAFF. The CDR3 nucleotides are TGTGCCAGCAGCTTAGCAACGGGCGGGACTGAAGCTTTCTTT. The gene calls are TRBV7-2 and TRBJ1-1; no clear D gene. The length of the CDR3 is 14 residues. The V end lost 0 bases, the J end lost 5 bases, and 10 bases lay between the germline ends. Germline-derived CDR1 and CDR2 are SGHTA and FQGNSA. Based on the CDR3 plus reference TRBV7-2 and TRBJ1-1, the full variable domain is GAGVSQSPSNKVTEKGKDVELRCDPISGHTALYWYRQSLGQGLEFLIYFQGNSAPDKSGLPSDRFSAERTGGSVSTLTIQRTQQEDSAVYLCASSLATGGTEAFFGQGTRLTVV.

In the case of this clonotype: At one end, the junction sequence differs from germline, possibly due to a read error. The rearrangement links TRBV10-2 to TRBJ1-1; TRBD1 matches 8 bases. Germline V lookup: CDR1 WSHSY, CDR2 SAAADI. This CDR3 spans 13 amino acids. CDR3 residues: CASAGGADTGAFF. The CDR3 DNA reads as TGCGCCAGTGCAGGGGGCGCGGACACTGGAGCTTTCTTT.

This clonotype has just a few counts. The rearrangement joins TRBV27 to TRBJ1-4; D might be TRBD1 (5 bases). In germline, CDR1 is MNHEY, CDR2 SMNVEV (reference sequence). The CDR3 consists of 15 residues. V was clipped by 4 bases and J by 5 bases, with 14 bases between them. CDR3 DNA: TGTGCCAGCAGTTGGAGGGGCCGAATAAATGAAAAACTGTTTTTT. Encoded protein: CASSWRGRINEKLFF.

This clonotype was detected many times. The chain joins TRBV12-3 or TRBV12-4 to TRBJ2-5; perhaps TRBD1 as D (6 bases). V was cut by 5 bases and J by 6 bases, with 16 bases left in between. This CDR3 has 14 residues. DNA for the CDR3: TGTGCCAGCAGTCTCGGACAGTGGGTAAAGACCCAGTACTTC. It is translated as CASSLGQWVKTQYF.

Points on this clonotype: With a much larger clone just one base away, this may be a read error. In DNA form, the CDR3 reads TGTGCCAGCAGGCGGGGGATCAATGGGGAGCAGTACTTC. This translates into CASRRGINGEQYF. The gene calls are TRBV6-5 and TRBJ2-4; 7 bases align to TRBD2. Germline V gene data show CDR1 as MNHEY and CDR2 as SVGAGI. V shed 6 bases and J 13 bases; nucleotides not matched to a gene: 12. The CDR3 has 13 amino acids.

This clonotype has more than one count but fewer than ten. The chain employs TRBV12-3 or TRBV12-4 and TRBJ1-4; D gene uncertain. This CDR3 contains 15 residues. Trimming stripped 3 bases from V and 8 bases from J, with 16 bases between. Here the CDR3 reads CASSFMAGEKEKLFF. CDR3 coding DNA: TGTGCCAGCAGTTTTATGGCAGGCGAGAAGGAAAAACTGTTTTTT.

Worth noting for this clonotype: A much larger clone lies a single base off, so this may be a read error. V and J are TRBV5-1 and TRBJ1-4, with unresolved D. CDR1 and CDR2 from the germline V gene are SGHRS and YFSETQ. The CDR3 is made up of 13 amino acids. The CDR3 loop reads CASSSGRNEKRFF. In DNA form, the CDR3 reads TGCGCCAGCAGCTCCGGGAGGAATGAAAAACGGTTTTTT.

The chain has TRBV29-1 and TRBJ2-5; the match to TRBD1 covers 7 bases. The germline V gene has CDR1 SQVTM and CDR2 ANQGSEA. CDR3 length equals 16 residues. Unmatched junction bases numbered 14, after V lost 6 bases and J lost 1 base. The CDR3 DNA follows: TGCAGCGTACCATCCATAGGGACAGCTGTCCAAGAGACCCAGTACTTC. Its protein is CSVPSIGTAVQETQYF.

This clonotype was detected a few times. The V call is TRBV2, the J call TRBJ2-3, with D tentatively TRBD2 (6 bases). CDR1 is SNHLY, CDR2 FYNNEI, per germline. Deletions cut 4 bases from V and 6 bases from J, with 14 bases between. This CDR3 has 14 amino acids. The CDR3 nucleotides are TGTGCCAGCAGTGGCGCGGAGGGGAGGGATACGCAGTATTTT. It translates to CASSGAEGRDTQYF.

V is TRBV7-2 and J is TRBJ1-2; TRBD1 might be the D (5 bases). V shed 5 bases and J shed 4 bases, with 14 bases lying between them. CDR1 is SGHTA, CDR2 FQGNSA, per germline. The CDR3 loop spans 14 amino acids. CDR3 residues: CASSEEVRGYGYTF. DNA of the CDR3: TGTGCCAGCAGCGAAGAGGTTAGGGGCTATGGCTACACCTTC.

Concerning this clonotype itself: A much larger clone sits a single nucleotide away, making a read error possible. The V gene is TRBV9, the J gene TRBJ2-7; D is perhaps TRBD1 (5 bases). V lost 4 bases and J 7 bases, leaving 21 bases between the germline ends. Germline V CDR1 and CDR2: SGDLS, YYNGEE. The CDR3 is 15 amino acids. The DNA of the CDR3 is TGTGCCAGCAGCTTCAGAACGATGGTGACAGCTGAGCAGTACTTC. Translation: CASSFRTMVTAEQYF.

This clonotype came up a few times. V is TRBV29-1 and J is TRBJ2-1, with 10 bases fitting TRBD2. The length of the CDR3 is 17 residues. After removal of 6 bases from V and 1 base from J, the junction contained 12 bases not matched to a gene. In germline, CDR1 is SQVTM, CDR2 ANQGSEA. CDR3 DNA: TGCAGCGTGCCCCCGCTGACTAGCGGGCCGTCCTACAATGAGCAGTTCTTC. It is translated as CSVPPLTSGPSYNEQFF.

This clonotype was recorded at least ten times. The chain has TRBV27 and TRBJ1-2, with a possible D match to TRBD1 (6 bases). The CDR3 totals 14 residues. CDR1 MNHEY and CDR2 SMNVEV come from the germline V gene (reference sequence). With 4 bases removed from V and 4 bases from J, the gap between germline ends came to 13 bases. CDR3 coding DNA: TGTGCCAGCAGTTCCAACAGGGAGGGCTATGGCTACACCTTC. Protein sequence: CASSSNREGYGYTF.

The CDR3, as DNA: TGTGCCAGCAGCCTCGGGGGGAGGGGCGGATACAATGAGCAGTACTTC. Amino acids: CASSLGGRGGYNEQYF. The chain couples TRBV3-1 to TRBJ2-4, with TRBD2 identical over 7 bases. This CDR3 is 16 amino acids long. Trimming at V came to 4 bases and at J to 13 bases, leaving 19 bases not matched to a gene. Germline CDR1 is LGHDT and CDR2 is YNNKEL (reference sequence).

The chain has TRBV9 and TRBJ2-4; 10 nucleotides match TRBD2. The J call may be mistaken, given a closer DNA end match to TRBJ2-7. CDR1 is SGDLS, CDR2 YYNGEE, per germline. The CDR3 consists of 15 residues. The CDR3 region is CASSPRSGGAFEQYF. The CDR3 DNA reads TGTGCCAGCAGCCCCAGGAGCGGGGGGGCCTTCGAGCAGTACTTC.

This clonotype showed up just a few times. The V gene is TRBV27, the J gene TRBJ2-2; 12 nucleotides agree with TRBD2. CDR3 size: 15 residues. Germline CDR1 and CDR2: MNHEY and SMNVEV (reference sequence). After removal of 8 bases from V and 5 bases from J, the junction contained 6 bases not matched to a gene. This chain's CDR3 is CASRSSGGATGELFF. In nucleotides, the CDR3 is TGTGCCAGCCGGTCTAGCGGGGGGGCGACCGGGGAGCTGTTTTTT.

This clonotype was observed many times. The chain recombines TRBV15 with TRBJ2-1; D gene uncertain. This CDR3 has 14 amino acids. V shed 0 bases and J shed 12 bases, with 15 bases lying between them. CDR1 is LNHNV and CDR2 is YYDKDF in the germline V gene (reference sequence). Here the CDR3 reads CATSRDQVRGVQFF. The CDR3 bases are TGTGCCACCAGCAGAGATCAGGTTCGCGGTGTGCAGTTCTTC.

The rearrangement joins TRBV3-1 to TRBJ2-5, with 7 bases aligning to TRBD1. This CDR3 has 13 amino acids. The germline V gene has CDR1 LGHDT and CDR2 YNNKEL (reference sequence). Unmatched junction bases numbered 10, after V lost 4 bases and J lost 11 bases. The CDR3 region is CASSLQGVSEQYF. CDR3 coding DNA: TGTGCCAGCAGCCTCCAGGGGGTGAGTGAGCAGTACTTC.

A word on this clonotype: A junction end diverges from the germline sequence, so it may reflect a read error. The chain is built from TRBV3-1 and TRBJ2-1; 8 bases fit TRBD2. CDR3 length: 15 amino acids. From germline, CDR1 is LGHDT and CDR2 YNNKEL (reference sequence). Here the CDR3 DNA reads TGTACCAGCAGCCAAGAGGCGGGGGGCCACAATGAGCAGTTCTTC. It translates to CTSSQEAGGHNEQFF.

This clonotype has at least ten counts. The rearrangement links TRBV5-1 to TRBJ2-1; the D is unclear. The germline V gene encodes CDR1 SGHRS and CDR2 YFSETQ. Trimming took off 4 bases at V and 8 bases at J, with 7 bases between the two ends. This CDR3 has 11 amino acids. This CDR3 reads CASSNGDEQFF. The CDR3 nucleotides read TGCGCCAGCAGCAATGGGGATGAGCAGTTCTTC.

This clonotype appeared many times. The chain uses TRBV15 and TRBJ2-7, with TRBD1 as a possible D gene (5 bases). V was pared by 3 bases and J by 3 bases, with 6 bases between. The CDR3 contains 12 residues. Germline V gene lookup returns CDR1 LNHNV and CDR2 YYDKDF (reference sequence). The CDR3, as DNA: TGTGCCACCAGCAGCACAGGCTACGAGCAGTACTTC. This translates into CATSSTGYEQYF.

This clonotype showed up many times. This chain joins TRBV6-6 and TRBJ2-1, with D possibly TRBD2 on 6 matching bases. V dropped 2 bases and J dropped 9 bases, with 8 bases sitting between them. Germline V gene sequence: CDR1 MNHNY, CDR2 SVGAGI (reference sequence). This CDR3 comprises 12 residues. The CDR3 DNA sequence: TGTGCCAGCAGTTACGTGGGGGGTGAGCAGTTCTTC. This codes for CASSYVGGEQFF.

CDR3 protein: CSAGQGRRETQYF. CDR3 DNA: TGCAGTGCCGGGCAGGGACGGCGAGAGACCCAGTACTTC. The J gene is TRBJ2-5, the V gene TRBV20-1, with D perhaps assigned TRBD1 or TRBD2 (5 bases each). V shed 6 bases and J shed 4 bases, with 15 bases lying between them. Germline values: CDR1 DFQATT, CDR2 SNEGSKA (reference sequence). The CDR3 extends over 13 amino acids.